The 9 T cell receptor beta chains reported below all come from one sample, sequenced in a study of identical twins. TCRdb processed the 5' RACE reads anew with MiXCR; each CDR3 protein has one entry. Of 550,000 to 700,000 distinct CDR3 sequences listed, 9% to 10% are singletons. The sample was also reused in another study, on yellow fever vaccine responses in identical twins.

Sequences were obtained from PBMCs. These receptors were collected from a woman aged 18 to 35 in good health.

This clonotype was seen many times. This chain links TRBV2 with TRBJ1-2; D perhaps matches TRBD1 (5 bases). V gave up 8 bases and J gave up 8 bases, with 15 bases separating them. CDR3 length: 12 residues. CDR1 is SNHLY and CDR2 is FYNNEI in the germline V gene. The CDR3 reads CASLGEGKGYTF. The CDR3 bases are TGTGCCAGCTTGGGGGAAGGGAAGGGCTACACCTTC.

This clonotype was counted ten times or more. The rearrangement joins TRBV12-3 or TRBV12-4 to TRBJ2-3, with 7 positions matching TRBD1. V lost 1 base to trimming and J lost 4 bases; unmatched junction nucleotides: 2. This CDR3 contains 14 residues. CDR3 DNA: TGTGCCAGCAGTTTAGTTCAGGGGGCAGATACGCAGTATTTT. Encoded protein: CASSLVQGADTQYF.

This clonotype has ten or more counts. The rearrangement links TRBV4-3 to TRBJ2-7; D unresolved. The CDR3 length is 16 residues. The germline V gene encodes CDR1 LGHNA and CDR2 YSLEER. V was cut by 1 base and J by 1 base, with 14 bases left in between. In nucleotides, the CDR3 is TGCGCCAGCAGCCAAGTGGGCCTCGACCGTTCCTACGAGCAGTACTTC. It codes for CASSQVGLDRSYEQYF.

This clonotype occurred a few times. The CDR3 loop reads CASSFSSGGYTGELFF. Here the CDR3 DNA reads TGTGCCAGCAGTTTCTCTAGCGGGGGCTACACCGGGGAGCTGTTTTTT. The J gene is TRBJ2-2, the V gene TRBV27; 10 nucleotides match TRBD2. This CDR3 comprises 16 residues. Germline CDR1 and CDR2: MNHEY and SMNVEV (reference sequence). With V trimmed by 3 bases and J by 3 bases, 4 bases remained unmatched.

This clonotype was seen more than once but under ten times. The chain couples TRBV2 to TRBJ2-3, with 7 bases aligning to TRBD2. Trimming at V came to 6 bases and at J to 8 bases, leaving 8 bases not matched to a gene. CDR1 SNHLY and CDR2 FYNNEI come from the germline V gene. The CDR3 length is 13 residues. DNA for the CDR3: TGTGCCAGCAGAGGGACTAAATTGGGTACGCAGTATTTT. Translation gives CASRGTKLGTQYF.

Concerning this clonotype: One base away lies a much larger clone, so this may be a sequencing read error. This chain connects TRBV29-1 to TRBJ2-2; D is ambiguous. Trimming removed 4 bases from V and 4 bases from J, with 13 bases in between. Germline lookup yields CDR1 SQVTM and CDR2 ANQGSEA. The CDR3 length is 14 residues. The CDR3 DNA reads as TGCAGCGTTGTTGCGGTCATCGGCACCGGGGAGCTGTTTTTT. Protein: CSVVAVIGTGELFF.

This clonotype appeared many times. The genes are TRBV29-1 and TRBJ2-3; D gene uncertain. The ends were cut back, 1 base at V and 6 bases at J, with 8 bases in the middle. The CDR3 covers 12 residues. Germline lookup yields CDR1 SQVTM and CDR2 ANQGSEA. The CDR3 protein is CSVEGAPDTQYF. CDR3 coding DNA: TGCAGCGTTGAAGGAGCTCCGGATACGCAGTATTTT.

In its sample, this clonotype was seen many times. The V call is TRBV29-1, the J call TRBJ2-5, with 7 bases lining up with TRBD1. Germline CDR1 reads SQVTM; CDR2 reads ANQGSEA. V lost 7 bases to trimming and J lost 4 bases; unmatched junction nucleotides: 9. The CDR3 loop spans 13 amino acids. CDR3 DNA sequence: TGCAGCGACCTACAGGGGTTGGTAGAGACCCAGTACTTC. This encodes CSDLQGLVETQYF.

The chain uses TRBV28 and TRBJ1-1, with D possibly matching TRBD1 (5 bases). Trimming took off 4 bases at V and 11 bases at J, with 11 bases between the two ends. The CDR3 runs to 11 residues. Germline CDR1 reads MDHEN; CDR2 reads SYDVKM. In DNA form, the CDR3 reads TGTGCCAGCAGTTCTTGGGACTCGGCTTTCTTT. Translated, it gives CASSSWDSAFF. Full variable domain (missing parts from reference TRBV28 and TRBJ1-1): DVKVTQSSRYLVKRTGEKVFLECVQDMDHENMFWYRQDPGLGLRLIYFSYDVKMKEKGDIPEGYSVSREKKERFSLILESASTNQTSMYLCASSSWDSAFFGQGTRLTVV.